Reported below is one T cell receptor beta chain. Its matching antigen is unknown. This entry belongs to a study of T cell responses to AZD1222 COVID-19 vaccine. Whole-study results and caveats: All repertoire sampling was performed exclusively after the peak T cell response. Clonal diversity was possibly underestimated; the donors were predominantly white British and more often female. Targets within unmutated variant regions were reportedly found for nearly half of spike-specific TCRs. When two AZD1222 doses had been given, Spike-specific TCR breadth and depth rose.

Measured with immunoSEQ multiplex PCR; TCRdb has only the in-frame clones, and not every one. The table records 150,000 or so clones, 92% of them present only once. The input for sequencing was peripheral blood, taken on day 0 of AZD1222 vaccination. The TCR was taken from an adult in good health.

The DNA of the CDR3 is TGTGCCAGCAGCGCAAACTTGGAGCTGTTTTTT. Its translation: CASSANLELFF. V gene TRBV7-9 combines with J gene TRBJ2-2, with D hard to call. Deletions cut 5 bases from V and 10 bases from J, with 8 bases between. Per germline, CDR1 SEHNR and CDR2 FQNEAQ (reference sequence). This CDR3 is built from 11 residues.